The present entry profiles one TCR beta chain with its context. The data originate from a study of blood T cell repertoires in COVID-19. Germline loops: CDR1 MNHEY, CDR2 SVGAGI. The CDR3 consists of 14 residues. With 6 bases removed from V and 7 bases from J, the gap between germline ends came to 18 bases. The assay was immunoSEQ multiplex PCR, and TCRdb's table has in-frame clones only and misses some. Of about 250,000 clones in the sample, roughly 90% are singletons; the top ten hold 2.1%. The J gene is TRBJ1-2, the V gene TRBV6-5; tentative D call: TRBD1 (6 bases). This TCR came from a woman aged 60-75 years with COVID-19, enrolled during active disease. The sequenced material came from peripheral blood. The CDR3 coding sequence is TGTGCCAGCAGCGCATACAGGGAGGGGATTGGCTACACCTTC. This encodes CASSAYREGIGYTF.